By its share, the clone carrying this T cell receptor (beta chain) is medium-sized (0.01 to 0.1%). The source of the sample is a study of early T cells in non-severe SARS-CoV-2 infection. V gave up 6 bases and J gave up 2 bases; unmatched junction bases: 11. This CDR3 has 16 amino acids. TCRdb processed the 5' RACE reads anew with MiXCR; each CDR3 protein has one entry. The sample holds several thousand distinct CDR3 sequences, roughly 5% seen once. The chain uses TRBV12-3 or TRBV12-4 and TRBJ2-3; 7 bases map to TRBD1. This TCR was recovered from an adult who was a healthcare worker with PCR-confirmed SARS-CoV-2 infection or an uninfected control (not recorded which). Input material: whole blood. This CDR3 reads CASRRQGVGTTDTQYF. CDR3 bases: TGTGCCAGCAGGCGACAGGGTGTCGGTACCACAGATACGCAGTATTTT.